The T cell receptor beta chain under discussion was sequenced for a study of cytomegalovirus exposure and HLA in healthy donors. The germline gives CDR1 SGHNT, CDR2 YYREEE (reference sequence). With 0 bases clipped from V and 3 bases from J, the junction kept 8 bases outside the gene matches. CDR3 length equals 16 residues. Findings and caveats of the study: Analyses of presence/absence relied on an assumption of roughly uniform sequencing depth across donors.

Vbeta (60) and Jbeta (13) primers were used in the PCR. Libraries were prepared by immunoSEQ multiplex PCR; TCRdb keeps only in-frame clonotypes and omits some of them. This sample has around 120,000 clones, with about 85% found just once. As to this clone: Its target is not known.

The V and J genes are TRBV5-4 and TRBJ2-5, with 7 bases fitting TRBD2. The source material was PBMCs. The source is a boy younger than 18 in good health and CMV-seronegative. The CDR3 is CASSLEGEGLEETQYF. The CDR3 nucleotides are TGTGCCAGCAGCTTGGAAGGGGAGGGGTTGGAAGAGACCCAGTACTTC.